Shown below are 27 T cell receptor beta chains from a single sample sequenced in a study of T cell responses to AZD1222 COVID-19 vaccine. Some clones are missing from TCRdb's copy, which holds only in-frame ones; the method was immunoSEQ multiplex PCR. The data contain approximately 85,000 clones, 86% of them seen just once; the ten biggest clones take up about 7.7%. The sample consisted of peripheral blood, taken on day 0 of AZD1222 vaccination. The receptor source for this set is an adult in good health.

This chain joins TRBV29-1 and TRBJ1-2, with D possibly matching TRBD1 (6 bases). The germline gives CDR1 SQVTM, CDR2 ANQGSEA. The CDR3 extends over 13 amino acids. V was trimmed by 4 bases and J by 8 bases, leaving 17 bases between them. CDR3 sequence reads: CSVVSWGRGGYTF. CDR3 coding DNA: TGCAGCGTTGTTTCTTGGGGGCGAGGAGGCTACACCTTC.

The chain is built from TRBV19 and TRBJ1-1; D may be TRBD1 (6 bases). Between the trimmed V and J ends, which lost 8 bases and 6 bases, there was a span of 22 bases. The CDR3 contains 15 residues. Germline V lookup: CDR1 LNHDA, CDR2 SQIVND (reference sequence). DNA for the CDR3: TGTGCCAGTTTTTCGGACAGCAGTCCCTGGGCTGAAGCTTTCTTT. Translating it yields CASFSDSSPWAEAFF.

The genes are TRBV28 and TRBJ2-1; 9 bases agree with TRBD1. Germline CDR1 reads MDHEN; CDR2 reads SYDVKM. J gave up 5 bases and V 4 bases, and 9 bases lay outside the gene matches. The CDR3 consists of 16 residues. The CDR3 DNA reads as TGTGCCAGCAGTTCACCAGCGGGACAGGGCCACAATGAGCAGTTCTTC. Its translation: CASSSPAGQGHNEQFF.

The J gene is TRBJ1-1, the V gene TRBV5-1; D gene ambiguous. From germline, CDR1 is SGHRS and CDR2 YFSETQ. Between the trimmed V and J ends, which lost 4 bases and 1 base, there was a span of 11 bases. This CDR3 comprises 14 residues. This chain's CDR3 is CASSVDARNTEAFF. CDR3 sequence (DNA): TGCGCCAGCAGCGTGGACGCACGGAACACTGAAGCTTTCTTT. The full variable domain, in which reference TRBV5-1 and TRBJ1-1 provide the parts outside the CDR3, is KAGVTQTPRYLIKTRGQQVTLSCSPISGHRSVSWYQQTPGQGLQFLFEYFSETQRNKGNFPGRFSGRQFSNSRSEMNVSTLELGDSALYLCASSVDARNTEAFFGQGTRLTVV.

The chain is built from TRBV28 and TRBJ1-6; D gene uncertain. Trimming took off 6 bases at V and 6 bases at J, with 6 bases between the two ends. The CDR3 is 12 amino acids. Germline CDR1 is MDHEN and CDR2 is SYDVKM. The chain's CDR3 is CASSQLNSPLHF. The CDR3 coding sequence is TGTGCCAGCAGCCAGCTTAATTCACCCCTCCACTTT.

The chain carries TRBV15 and TRBJ1-5; no definite D call. CDR1 is LNHNV and CDR2 is YYDKDF in the germline V gene (reference sequence). The CDR3 runs 17 residues. V was shortened by 5 bases and J by 2 bases, with 19 bases between the two germline ends. The CDR3: CATSAGGWGGGNQPQHF. Written as DNA, the CDR3 is TGTGCCACCAGCGCAGGAGGGTGGGGAGGTGGCAATCAGCCCCAGCATTTT.

The rearrangement links TRBV19 to TRBJ2-1, with a tentative D call TRBD2 (5 bases). Germline values: CDR1 LNHDA, CDR2 SQIVND (reference sequence). Trimming left V 5 bases short and J 6 bases short, with 20 bases between. The CDR3 loop spans 16 amino acids. The DNA for the CDR3 is TGTGCCAGTAGTCACTTTCTAGCCCCCGGAGGCAATGAGCAGTTCTTC. Translating it yields CASSHFLAPGGNEQFF.

The J gene is TRBJ2-7, the V gene TRBV19, with D possibly being TRBD1 or TRBD2 (5 bases each). Trimming took off 0 bases at V and 0 bases at J, with 18 bases between the two ends. There are 18 residues in the CDR3. The germline V gene has CDR1 LNHDA and CDR2 SQIVND (reference sequence). The CDR3 sequence is CASSIDPPGPTSSYEQYF. The DNA for the CDR3 is TGTGCCAGTAGTATAGACCCCCCGGGACCCACGAGCTCCTACGAGCAGTACTTC.

CDR3 sequence: CASSERGTQPQHF. The CDR3 DNA follows: TGCGCCAGCAGTGAGAGGGGTACTCAGCCCCAGCATTTT. The chain uses TRBV10-1 and TRBJ1-5; possibly TRBD1 for D (5 bases). The CDR3 runs to 13 residues. V shed 2 bases and J shed 6 bases, with 8 bases lying between them. The germline V gene has CDR1 WNHNN and CDR2 SYGVQD (reference sequence).

The CDR3 DNA follows: TGCGCCAGCAGCTTGGTTGCGGGGCGGCAGACCCAGTACTTC. The encoded protein is CASSLVAGRQTQYF. V and J are TRBV5-1 and TRBJ2-5; the D gene is possibly TRBD2 (6 bases). The V end lost 0 bases, the J end lost 6 bases, and 12 bases lay between the germline ends. CDR3 length: 14 amino acids. From germline, CDR1 is SGHRS and CDR2 YFSETQ.

The chain links TRBV11-2 to TRBJ2-1; TRBD1 might be the D (5 bases). In germline, CDR1 is SGHAT, CDR2 FQNNGV. CDR3 size: 14 residues. Deletions cut 1 base from V and 7 bases from J, with 11 bases between. CDR3 residues: CASSLGLGVNEQFF. The CDR3 region has the DNA TGTGCCAGCAGCTTAGGTCTAGGGGTGAATGAGCAGTTCTTC.

CDR3 in amino acids: CASSFGEKLFF. The CDR3 coding sequence is TGTGCCAGCAGCTTCGGAGAAAAACTGTTTTTT. The rearrangement uses TRBV7-9 and TRBJ1-4, with D uncertain. V was shortened by 3 bases and J by 8 bases, with 4 bases between the two germline ends. Germline-derived CDR1 and CDR2 are SEHNR and FQNEAQ (reference sequence). This CDR3 comprises 11 residues.

The chain uses TRBV7-2 and TRBJ1-1; D gene uncertain. The V end was cut by 3 bases, the J end by 1 base, with 6 bases between. Per the germline V gene, CDR1 is SGHTA and CDR2 is FQGNSA. CDR3 length equals 13 residues. CDR3 nucleotide sequence: TGTGCCAGCAGCTTTGGGAGGAACACTGAAGCTTTCTTT. Translation gives CASSFGRNTEAFF.

This chain connects TRBV30 to TRBJ2-7; perhaps TRBD2 as D (5 bases). The V gene lost 0 bases and the J gene lost 3 bases, with 12 bases spanning the gap. The CDR3 spans 14 residues. From germline, CDR1 is GTSNPN and CDR2 SVGIG (reference sequence). The CDR3 coding sequence is TGTGCCTGGAGTGTACGAGGGTTACGCTACGAGCAGTACTTC. This translates into CAWSVRGLRYEQYF.

This clone was observed a single time. Here the CDR3 DNA reads TGTGCCAGCAGCCTGGACAGGCCGTACGCCTCTGGAAACACCATATATTTT. Residues: CASSLDRPYASGNTIYF. The V and J genes are TRBV3-1 (or the pseudogene TRBV3-2) and TRBJ1-3; 7 bases line up with TRBD1. The CDR3 consists of 17 residues. J lost 0 bases, V lost 4 bases, and 9 bases had no gene match. Germline values: CDR1 LGHDT, CDR2 YNNKEL (reference sequence).

This chain connects TRBV4-1 to TRBJ2-7, with 12 bases identical to TRBD1. This CDR3 has 19 residues. V lost 1 base, J lost 2 bases, and 12 bases stayed unmatched. CDR1 and CDR2 (germline): MGHRA, YSYEKL. CDR3: CASSQASGTGGGSAYEQYF. The CDR3 region has the DNA TGCGCCAGCAGCCAAGCTTCCGGGACAGGGGGCGGTTCAGCCTACGAGCAGTACTTC.

J is TRBJ1-2 and V is TRBV30; TRBD1 aligns across 8 bases. The CDR3 spans 14 residues. Trimming removed 3 bases from V and 4 bases from J; junction bases left unmatched: 7. Germline V gene lookup returns CDR1 GTSNPN and CDR2 SVGIG (reference sequence). CDR3 loop: CAWSLPTGAYGYTF. The CDR3 DNA sequence: TGTGCCTGGAGCCTACCGACAGGGGCCTATGGCTACACCTTC.

This CDR3 reads CASSLEERTRIQYF. CDR3 nucleotide sequence: TGTGCCAGCAGCTTAGAAGAGCGGACCCGCATTCAGTACTTC. The V call is TRBV7-9, the J call TRBJ2-4; possible D gene TRBD2, 5 bases. Germline CDR1 and CDR2: SEHNR and FQNEAQ (reference sequence). V was cut by 1 base and J by 9 bases, with 13 bases left in between. The CDR3 is made up of 14 amino acids. Filled out from reference TRBV7-9 and TRBJ2-4, the complete variable domain reads DTGVSQNPRHKITKRGQNVTFRCDPISEHNRLYWYRQTLGQGPEFLTYFQNEAQLEKSRLLSDRFSAERPKGSFSTLEIQRTEQGDSAMYLCASSLEERTRIQYFGAGTRLSVL.

The count of this clone is one. V and J are TRBV5-1 and TRBJ2-3; D unclear. Per the germline V gene, CDR1 is SGHRS and CDR2 is YFSETQ. This CDR3 is built from 13 residues. The V end lost 0 bases, the J end lost 6 bases, and 8 bases lay between the germline ends. CDR3 nucleotide sequence: TGCGCCAGCAGCTTGGAAGGTTGGGATACGCAGTATTTT. It encodes CASSLEGWDTQYF.

The DNA for the CDR3 is TGTGCCAGCAGCCAAAGCGGACGCAACTACGAGCAGTACTTC. It encodes CASSQSGRNYEQYF. The chain carries TRBV6-2 or TRBV6-3 and TRBJ2-7, with D maybe TRBD2 (5 bases). Germline lookup yields CDR1 MNHEY and CDR2 SVGEGT. The CDR3 runs to 14 residues. Trimming removed 6 bases from V and 3 bases from J, with 15 bases in between.

This chain links TRBV28 with TRBJ1-2; possibly TRBD1 for D (5 bases). Germline V gene sequence: CDR1 MDHEN, CDR2 SYDVKM. CDR3 size: 13 residues. Trimming left V 6 bases short and J 8 bases short, with 16 bases between. In nucleotides, the CDR3 is TGTGCCAGCAGCCTTGGGGGGGAACGAGGCTACACCTTC. This encodes CASSLGGERGYTF.

V and J are TRBV7-3 and TRBJ2-1; 11 nucleotides line up with TRBD2. Germline V lookup: CDR1 SGHTA, CDR2 FQGTGA. J was trimmed by 7 bases and V by 5 bases; bases with no gene match: 16. The length of the CDR3 is 18 residues. The CDR3 DNA follows: TGTGCCAGCAGCGCAGGCCCAACTAGCGGGAGTTTGTCAAATGAGCAGTTCTTC. It yields the protein CASSAGPTSGSLSNEQFF.

This clone was observed a few times. The gene calls are TRBV5-1 and TRBJ2-7, with 8 nucleotides matching TRBD1. Germline CDR1 reads SGHRS; CDR2 reads YFSETQ. This CDR3 is 14 amino acids long. V was pared by 4 bases and J by 3 bases, with 6 bases of the junction left unmatched. The CDR3 reads CASSRTGKGYEQYF. CDR3 sequence (DNA): TGCGCCAGCAGCCGGACAGGGAAGGGCTACGAGCAGTACTTC.

The rearrangement links TRBV28 to TRBJ2-7; D possibly corresponds to TRBD2 (5 bases). CDR3 size: 16 residues. The germline V and J ends were trimmed by 5 bases and 0 bases, with 17 bases remaining between them. CDR1 is MDHEN, CDR2 SYDVKM, per germline. Here the CDR3 reads CASSTEVFPSSYEQYF. CDR3 sequence (DNA): TGTGCCAGCAGTACGGAGGTCTTTCCGAGCTCCTACGAGCAGTACTTC.

The chain links TRBV19 to TRBJ1-5; D might be TRBD1 (6 bases). The V end lost 4 bases, the J end lost 1 base, and 14 bases lay between the germline ends. The CDR3 consists of 16 residues. Germline V gene sequence: CDR1 LNHDA, CDR2 SQIVND (reference sequence). The CDR3 region is CASSTQQGYSNQPQHF. In DNA form, the CDR3 reads TGTGCCAGTAGTACTCAACAGGGTTACAGCAATCAGCCCCAGCATTTT.

This chain links TRBV24-1 with TRBJ2-5; 11 positions match TRBD2. Per the germline V gene, CDR1 is KGHDR and CDR2 is SFDVKD. The length of the CDR3 is 16 residues. The V and J ends lost 0 bases and 4 bases, in that order; junction bases with no gene match: 3. The DNA for the CDR3 is TGTGCCACCAGTGATTTGACTAGCGGGAGTGCAGAGACCCAGTACTTC. Protein sequence: CATSDLTSGSAETQYF.

V usage is TRBV3-1 (or the pseudogene TRBV3-2) and J usage is TRBJ1-2, with D possibly matching TRBD1 (5 bases). V was clipped by 0 bases and J by 10 bases, with 9 bases between them. Germline V gene sequence: CDR1 LGHDT, CDR2 YNNKEL (reference sequence). The CDR3 is made up of 12 amino acids. CDR3 residues: CASSQDPGIYTF. The CDR3 bases are TGTGCCAGCAGCCAAGACCCAGGGATCTACACCTTC.